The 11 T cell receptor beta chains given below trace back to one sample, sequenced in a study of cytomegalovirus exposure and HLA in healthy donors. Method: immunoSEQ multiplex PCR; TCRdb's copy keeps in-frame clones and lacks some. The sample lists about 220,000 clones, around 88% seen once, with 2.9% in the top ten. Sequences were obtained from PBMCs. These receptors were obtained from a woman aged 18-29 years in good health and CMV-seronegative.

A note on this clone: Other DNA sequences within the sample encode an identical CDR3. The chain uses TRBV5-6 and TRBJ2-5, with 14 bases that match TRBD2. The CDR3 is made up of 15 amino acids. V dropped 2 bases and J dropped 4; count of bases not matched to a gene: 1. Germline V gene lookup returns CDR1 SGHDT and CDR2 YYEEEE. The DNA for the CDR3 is TGTGCCAGCAGCTTAGGACTAGCGGGAGGAGAGACCCAGTACTTC. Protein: CASSLGLAGGETQYF.

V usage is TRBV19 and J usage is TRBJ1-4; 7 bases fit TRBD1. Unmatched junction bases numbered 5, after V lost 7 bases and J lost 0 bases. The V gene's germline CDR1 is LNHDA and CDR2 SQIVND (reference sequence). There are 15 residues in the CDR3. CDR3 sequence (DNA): TGTGCCAGTAAACAGGGGATTGCAACTAATGAAAAACTGTTTTTT. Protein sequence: CASKQGIATNEKLFF.

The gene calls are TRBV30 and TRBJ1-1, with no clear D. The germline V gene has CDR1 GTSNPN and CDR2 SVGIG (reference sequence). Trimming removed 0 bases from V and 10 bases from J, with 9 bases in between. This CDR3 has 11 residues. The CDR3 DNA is TGTGCCTGGAGTGTACGAGAACTAGCTTTCTTT. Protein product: CAWSVRELAFF. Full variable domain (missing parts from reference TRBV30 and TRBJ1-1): SQTIHQWPATLVQPVGSPLSLECTVEGTSNPNLYWYRQAAGRGLQLLFYSVGIGQISSEVPQNLSASRPQDRQFILSSKKLLLSDSGFYLCAWSVRELAFFGQGTRLTVV.

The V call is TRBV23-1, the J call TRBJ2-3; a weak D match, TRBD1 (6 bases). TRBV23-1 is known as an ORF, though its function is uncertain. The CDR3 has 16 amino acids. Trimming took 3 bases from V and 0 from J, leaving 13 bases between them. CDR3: CASSHSDGQSTDTQYF. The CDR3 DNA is TGCGCCAGCAGTCACTCCGACGGACAGAGCACAGATACGCAGTATTTT.

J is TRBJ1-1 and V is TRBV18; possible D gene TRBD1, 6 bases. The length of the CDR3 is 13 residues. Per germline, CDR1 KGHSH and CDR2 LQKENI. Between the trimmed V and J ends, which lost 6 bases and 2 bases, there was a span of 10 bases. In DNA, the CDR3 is TGTGCCAGCTCTACAGGGCCAAACACTGAAGCTTTCTTT. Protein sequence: CASSTGPNTEAFF.

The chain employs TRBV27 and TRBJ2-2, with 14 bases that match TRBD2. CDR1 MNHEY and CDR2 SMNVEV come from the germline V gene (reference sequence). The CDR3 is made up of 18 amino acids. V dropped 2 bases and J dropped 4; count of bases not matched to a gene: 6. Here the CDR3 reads CASSLGTSGRVGTGELFF. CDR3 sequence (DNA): TGTGCCAGCAGTTTAGGGACTAGCGGGAGAGTGGGCACCGGGGAGCTGTTTTTT.

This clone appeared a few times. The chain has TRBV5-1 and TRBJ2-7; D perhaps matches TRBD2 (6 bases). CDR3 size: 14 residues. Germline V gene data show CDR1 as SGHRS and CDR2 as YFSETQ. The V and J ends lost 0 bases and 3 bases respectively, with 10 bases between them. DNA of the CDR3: TGCGCCAGCAGCTTGGGAGGGACTCACTACGAGCAGTACTTC. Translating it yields CASSLGGTHYEQYF.

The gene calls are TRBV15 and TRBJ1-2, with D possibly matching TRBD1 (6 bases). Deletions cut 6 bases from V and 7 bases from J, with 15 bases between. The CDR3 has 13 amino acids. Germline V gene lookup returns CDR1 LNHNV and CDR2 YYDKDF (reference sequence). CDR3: CATSSGGLIGYTF. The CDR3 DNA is TGTGCCACCAGTAGCGGGGGGCTAATTGGCTACACCTTC.

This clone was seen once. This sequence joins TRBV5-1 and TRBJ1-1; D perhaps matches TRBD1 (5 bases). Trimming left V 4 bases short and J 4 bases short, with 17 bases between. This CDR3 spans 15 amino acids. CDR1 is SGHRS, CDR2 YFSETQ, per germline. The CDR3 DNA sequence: TGCGCCAGCAGCCCCATCCTTGGGGGGTCCACTGAAGCTTTCTTT. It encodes CASSPILGGSTEAFF.

The CDR3 DNA is TGCGCCAGCAGCCAAGACGGGACAACGTTTAACTATGGCTACACCTTC. Translation: CASSQDGTTFNYGYTF. The chain couples TRBV4-1 to TRBJ1-2; tentative D call: TRBD1 (6 bases). In germline, CDR1 is MGHRA, CDR2 YSYEKL. V dropped 0 bases and J dropped 1 base, with 12 bases sitting between them. This CDR3 is built from 16 residues.

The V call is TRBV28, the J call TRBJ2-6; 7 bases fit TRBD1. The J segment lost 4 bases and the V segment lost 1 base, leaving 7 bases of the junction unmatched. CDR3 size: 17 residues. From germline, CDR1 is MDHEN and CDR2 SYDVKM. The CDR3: CASSLYQGVSGANVLTF. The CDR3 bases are TGTGCCAGCAGTTTATACCAGGGGGTCTCCGGGGCCAACGTCCTGACTTTC.